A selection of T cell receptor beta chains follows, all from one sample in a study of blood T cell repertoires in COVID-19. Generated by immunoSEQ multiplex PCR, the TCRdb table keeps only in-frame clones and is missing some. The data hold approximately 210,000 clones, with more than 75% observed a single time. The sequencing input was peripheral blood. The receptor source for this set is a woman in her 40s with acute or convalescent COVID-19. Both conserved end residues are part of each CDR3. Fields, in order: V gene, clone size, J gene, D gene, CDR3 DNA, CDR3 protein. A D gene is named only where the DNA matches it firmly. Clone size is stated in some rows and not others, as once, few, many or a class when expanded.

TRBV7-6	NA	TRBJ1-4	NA	TGTGCCAGCAGGGGAGGGACATCCGAGTATGAAAAACTGTTTTTT	CASRGGTSEYEKLFF
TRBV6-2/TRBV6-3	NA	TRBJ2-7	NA	TGTGCCAGCAGTTACTGGGAGTCTTCTCCCTACGAGCAGTACTTC	CASSYWESSPYEQYF
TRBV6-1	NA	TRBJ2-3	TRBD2	TGTGCCAGCAGTGAAGCCTCACTAGCGCGGTATTTT	CASSEASLARYF
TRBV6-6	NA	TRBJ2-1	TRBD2	TGTGCCAGGTCTAGGCGGGAGCCCCTTTACAATGAGCAGTTCTTC	CARSRREPLYNEQFF
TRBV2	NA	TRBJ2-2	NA	TGTGCCATTATCCAGGGTTCCGGGGAGCTGTTTTTT	CAIIQGSGELFF
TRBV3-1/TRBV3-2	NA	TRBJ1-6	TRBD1	TGTGCCAGCAGCCAAGTGACAGGGGGCTCACCCCTCCACTTT	CASSQVTGGSPLHF
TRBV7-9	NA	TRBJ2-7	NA	TGTGCCAGCAGCTTTACAGGTATCTACGAGCAGTACTTC	CASSFTGIYEQYF
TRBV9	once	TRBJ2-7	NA	TGTGCCAGCAGCCCTAGGACTGCCGACGAGGACGAGCAGTACTTC	CASSPRTADEDEQYF
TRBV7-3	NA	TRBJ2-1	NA	TGTGCCAGCAGGGCGGGACTCCACCAAGTGGAGCAGTTCTTC	CASRAGLHQVEQFF
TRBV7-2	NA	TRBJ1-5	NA	TGTGCCAGCAGCTTAGGAATACAAAGCAATCAGCCCCAGCATTTT	CASSLGIQSNQPQHF
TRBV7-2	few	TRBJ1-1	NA	TGTGCCAGCAGTTACGACACTTCCACTGAAGCTTTCTTT	CASSYDTSTEAFF
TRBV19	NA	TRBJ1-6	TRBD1	TGTGCCAGTAACTCCGACAGGGATCGGTCACCCCTCCACTTT	CASNSDRDRSPLHF
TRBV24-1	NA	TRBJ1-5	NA	TGTGCCACCAGTGATTTGCGGCAGGGGAATCAGCCCCAGCATTTT	CATSDLRQGNQPQHF
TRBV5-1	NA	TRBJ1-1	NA	TGCGCCAGCAGCTTGGGTGGTAGCGGGGGCACTGAAGCTTTCTTT	CASSLGGSGGTEAFF
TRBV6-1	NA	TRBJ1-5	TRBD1	TGTGCCAGCAGTGAGGAACCTCCCGGGACAGGGTTCGATCAGCCCCAGCATTTT	CASSEEPPGTGFDQPQHF
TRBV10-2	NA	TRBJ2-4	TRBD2	TGCGCCAGCAGTGGTTCCGGGGGGAACATTCAGTACTTC	CASSGSGGNIQYF
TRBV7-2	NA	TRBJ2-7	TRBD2	TGTGCCAGCAGCTTAGAGAGCGGGAGTACCTACGAGCAGTACTTC	CASSLESGSTYEQYF
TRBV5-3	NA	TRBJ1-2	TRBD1	TGTGCCAGAAGCTTCGGTGACAGGGGGAACTATGGCTACACCTTC	CARSFGDRGNYGYTF
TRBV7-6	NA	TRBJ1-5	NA	TGTGCCAGCAGCTTCGAACAGGGCCCGGCACAGCCCCAGCATTTT	CASSFEQGPAQPQHF
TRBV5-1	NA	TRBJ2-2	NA	TGCGCCAGCAGGGACTCGACCTTGGGCGGGGAGCTGTTTTTT	CASRDSTLGGELFF
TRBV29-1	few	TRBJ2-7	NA	TGCAGCGTTGGCGTCGCCTACGAGCAGTACTTC	CSVGVAYEQYF
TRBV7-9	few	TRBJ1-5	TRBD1	TGTGCCAGCAGCTTGGACAGGGCTGCTCAGCCCCAGCATTTT	CASSLDRAAQPQHF
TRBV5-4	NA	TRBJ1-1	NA	TGTGCCAGCAGCTTGCCGGGACACCTAAACACTGAAGCTTTCTTT	CASSLPGHLNTEAFF
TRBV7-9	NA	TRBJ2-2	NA	TGTGCCAGCAGCCTTAACATTGAAGCCGGGGTGCTGTTTTTT	CASSLNIEAGVLFF
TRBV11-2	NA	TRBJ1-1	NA	TGTGCCAGCAGCTCCTCCGCCGGGGGTAGAACTGAAGCTTTCTTT	CASSSSAGGRTEAFF
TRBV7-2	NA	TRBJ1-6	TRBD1	TGTGCCAGCAGCCGGACAGGGGTGGATAATTCACCCCTCCACTTT	CASSRTGVDNSPLHF
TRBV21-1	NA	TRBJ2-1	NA	TGTGCCAGCAGCGGGACAGAGGACAATGAGCAGTTCTTC	CASSGTEDNEQFF
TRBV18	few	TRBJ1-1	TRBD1	TGTGCCAGCTCCCAGTCCACAGGGGCCCTTGAAGCTTTCTTT	CASSQSTGALEAFF
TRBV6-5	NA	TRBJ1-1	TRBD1	TGTGCCAGCAGGTACAGGGGGCAGACCACTGAAGCTTTCTTT	CASRYRGQTTEAFF
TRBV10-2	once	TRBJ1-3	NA	TGCGCCAGCAGTGAGTCGAAGTACAGGTTTAACTCTGGAAACACCATATATTTT	CASSESKYRFNSGNTIYF
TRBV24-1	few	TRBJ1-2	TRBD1	TGTGCCACCAGTGGGAACAGGGGAAACTATGGCTACACCTTC	CATSGNRGNYGYTF
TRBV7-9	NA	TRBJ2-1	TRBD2	TGTGCCAGCAGCTTAGCGCTGACTAGCGGGAGGGGGGTGAATGAGCAGTTCTTC	CASSLALTSGRGVNEQFF
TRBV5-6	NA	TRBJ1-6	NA	TGTGCCAGCAGCTTGGCAGGGGCCAATTCACCCCTCCACTTT	CASSLAGANSPLHF
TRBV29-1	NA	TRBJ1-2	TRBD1	TGCAGCGTTGACCGGGTAACAGGGGGCGGGTTTGGCTACACCTTC	CSVDRVTGGGFGYTF
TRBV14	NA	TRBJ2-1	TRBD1	TGTGCCAGCAGCCCTGTATCCGGGACAGGGATGTTCTTC	CASSPVSGTGMFF
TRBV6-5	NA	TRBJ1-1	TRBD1	TGTGCCAGCATGGCAGGGGGCCTGAACACTGAAGCTTTCTTT	CASMAGGLNTEAFF
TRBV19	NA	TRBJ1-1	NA	TGTGCCAGTAGTATGACAGGAATGAACACTGAAGCTTTCTTT	CASSMTGMNTEAFF
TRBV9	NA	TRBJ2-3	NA	TGTGCCAGCAGCCGGACCGGGAGTCGCACAGATACGCAGTATTTT	CASSRTGSRTDTQYF
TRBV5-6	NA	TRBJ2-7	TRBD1	TGTGCCAGCAGCTTGGGAACAGGGGGGAGCGAGCAGTACTTC	CASSLGTGGSEQYF
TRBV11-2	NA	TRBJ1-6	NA	TGTGCCAGCAGCTCAGATTCAGGGGACGGGTCACCCCTCCACTTT	CASSSDSGDGSPLHF
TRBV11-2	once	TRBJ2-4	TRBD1	TGTGCCAGCAGCCTAGGCAGACAGGGGAGCATTCAGTACTTC	CASSLGRQGSIQYF